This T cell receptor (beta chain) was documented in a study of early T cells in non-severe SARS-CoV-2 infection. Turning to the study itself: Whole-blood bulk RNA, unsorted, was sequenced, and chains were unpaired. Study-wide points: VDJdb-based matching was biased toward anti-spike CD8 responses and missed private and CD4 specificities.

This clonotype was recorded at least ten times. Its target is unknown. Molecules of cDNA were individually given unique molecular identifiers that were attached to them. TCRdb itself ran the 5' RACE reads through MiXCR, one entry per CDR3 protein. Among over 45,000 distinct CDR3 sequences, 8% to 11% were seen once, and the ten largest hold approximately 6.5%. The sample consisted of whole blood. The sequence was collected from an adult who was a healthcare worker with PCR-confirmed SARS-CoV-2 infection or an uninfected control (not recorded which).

The CDR3 protein is CSAPLSGSYNEQFF. The CDR3, as DNA: TGCAGCGCCCCCCTGAGCGGGAGTTACAATGAGCAGTTCTTC. The chain combines TRBV29-1 with TRBJ2-1; 8 nucleotides align to TRBD2. The CDR3 totals 14 residues. Germline trimming cut 7 bases from V and 4 bases from J; bases unmatched to any gene: 9. Germline CDR1 SQVTM, CDR2 ANQGSEA.